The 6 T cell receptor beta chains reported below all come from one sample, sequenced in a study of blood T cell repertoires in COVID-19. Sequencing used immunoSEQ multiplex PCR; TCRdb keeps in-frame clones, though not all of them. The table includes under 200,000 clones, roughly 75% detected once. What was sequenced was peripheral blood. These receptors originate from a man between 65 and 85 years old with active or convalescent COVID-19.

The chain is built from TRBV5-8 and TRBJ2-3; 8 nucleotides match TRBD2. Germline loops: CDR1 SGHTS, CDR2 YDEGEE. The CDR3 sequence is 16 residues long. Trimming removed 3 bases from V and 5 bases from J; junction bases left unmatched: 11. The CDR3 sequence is CASSSRPGAGVDTQYF. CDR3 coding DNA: TGTGCCAGCAGCTCAAGGCCTGGAGCGGGAGTAGATACGCAGTATTTT.

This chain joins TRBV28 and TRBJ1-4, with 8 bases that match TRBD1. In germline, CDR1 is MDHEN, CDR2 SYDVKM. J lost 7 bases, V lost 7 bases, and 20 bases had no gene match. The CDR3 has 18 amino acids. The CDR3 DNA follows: TGTGCCAGCACAAGCACTAGGACAGGGATCGGTCCGGTTGAAAAACTGTTTTTT. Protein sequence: CASTSTRTGIGPVEKLFF. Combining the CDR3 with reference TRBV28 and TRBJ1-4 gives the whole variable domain DVKVTQSSRYLVKRTGEKVFLECVQDMDHENMFWYRQDPGLGLRLIYFSYDVKMKEKGDIPEGYSVSREKKERFSLILESASTNQTSMYLCASTSTRTGIGPVEKLFFGSGTQLSVL.

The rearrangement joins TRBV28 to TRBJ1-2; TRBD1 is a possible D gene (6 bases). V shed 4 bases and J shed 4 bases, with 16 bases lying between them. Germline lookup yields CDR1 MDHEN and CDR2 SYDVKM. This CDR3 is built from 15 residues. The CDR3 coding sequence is TGTGCCAGCAGTTACCCCTCAGGGGAGGGCTATGGCTACACCTTC. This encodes CASSYPSGEGYGYTF.

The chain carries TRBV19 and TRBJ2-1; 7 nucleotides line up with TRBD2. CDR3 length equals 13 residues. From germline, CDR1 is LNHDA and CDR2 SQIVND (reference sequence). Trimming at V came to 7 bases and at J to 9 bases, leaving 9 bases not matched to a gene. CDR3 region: CASTRTRGAEQFF. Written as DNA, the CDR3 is TGTGCCAGTACTCGGACTAGAGGCGCTGAGCAGTTCTTC.

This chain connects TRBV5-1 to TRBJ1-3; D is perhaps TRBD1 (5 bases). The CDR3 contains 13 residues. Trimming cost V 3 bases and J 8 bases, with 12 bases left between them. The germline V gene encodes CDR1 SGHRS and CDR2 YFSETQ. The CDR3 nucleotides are TGCGCCAGCAGCTCATCCCCGGGGGACACCATATATTTT. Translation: CASSSSPGDTIYF.

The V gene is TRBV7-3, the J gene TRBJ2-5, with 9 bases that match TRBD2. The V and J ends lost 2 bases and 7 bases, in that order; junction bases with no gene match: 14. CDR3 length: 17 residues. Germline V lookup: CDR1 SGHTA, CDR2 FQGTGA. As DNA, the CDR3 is TGTGCCAGCAGCTTAGGACCTAGCGGGACTCCCGGGGGGACCCAGTACTTC. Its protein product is CASSLGPSGTPGGTQYF.